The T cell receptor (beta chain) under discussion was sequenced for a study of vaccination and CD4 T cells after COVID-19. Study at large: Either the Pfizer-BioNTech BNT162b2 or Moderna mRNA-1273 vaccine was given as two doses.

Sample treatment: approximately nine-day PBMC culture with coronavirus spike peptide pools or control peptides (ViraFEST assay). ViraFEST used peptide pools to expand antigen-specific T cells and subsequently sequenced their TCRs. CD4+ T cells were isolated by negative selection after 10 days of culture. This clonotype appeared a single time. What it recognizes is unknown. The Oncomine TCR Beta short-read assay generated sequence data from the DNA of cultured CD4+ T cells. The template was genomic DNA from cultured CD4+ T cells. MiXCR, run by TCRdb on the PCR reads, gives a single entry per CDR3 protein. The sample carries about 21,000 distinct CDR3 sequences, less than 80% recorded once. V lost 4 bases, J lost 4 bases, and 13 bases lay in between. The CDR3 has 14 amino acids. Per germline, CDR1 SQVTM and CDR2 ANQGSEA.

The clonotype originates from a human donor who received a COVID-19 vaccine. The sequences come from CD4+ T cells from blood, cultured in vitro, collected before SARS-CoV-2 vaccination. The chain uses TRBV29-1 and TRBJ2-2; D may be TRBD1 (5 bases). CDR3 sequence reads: CSVGQGGGTGELFF. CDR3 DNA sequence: TGCAGCGTTGGGCAGGGCGGTGGCACCGGGGAGCTGTTTTTT.